This TCR beta chain was sequenced in a study of PD-L1 blockade in urothelial cancer. Study-wide background: Individuals in the cohort had been given 0 to 3 earlier chemotherapy regimens. The median number of T cells present in blood samples was around 150,000.

Templates that were synthetic TCR analogs were spiked into each PCR. Assay used: immunoSEQ multiplex PCR; TCRdb lists only in-frame clones, some missing. The sample consists of roughly 54,000 clones, approximately 90% of them appearing once. Noted time point: pretreatment peripheral blood. There were between 1 and 8 samples from each patient, taken pretreatment and on-treatment. CDR3 length equals 16 residues. This sample comprised PBMCs, obtained around atezolizumab (anti-PD-L1) treatment. This chain uses TRBV21-1 with TRBJ2-5; TRBD2 is taken as the D call from the table, unchecked against the DNA. TRBV21-1 is assigned pseudogene status. This receptor was identified in a woman aged 60 to 75 with urothelial cancer. CDR3 amino acids: CASSKGLADRQETQYF. CDR3 coding DNA: TGTGCCAGCAGCAAAGGGCTAGCGGACCGACAAGAGACCCAGTACTTC.